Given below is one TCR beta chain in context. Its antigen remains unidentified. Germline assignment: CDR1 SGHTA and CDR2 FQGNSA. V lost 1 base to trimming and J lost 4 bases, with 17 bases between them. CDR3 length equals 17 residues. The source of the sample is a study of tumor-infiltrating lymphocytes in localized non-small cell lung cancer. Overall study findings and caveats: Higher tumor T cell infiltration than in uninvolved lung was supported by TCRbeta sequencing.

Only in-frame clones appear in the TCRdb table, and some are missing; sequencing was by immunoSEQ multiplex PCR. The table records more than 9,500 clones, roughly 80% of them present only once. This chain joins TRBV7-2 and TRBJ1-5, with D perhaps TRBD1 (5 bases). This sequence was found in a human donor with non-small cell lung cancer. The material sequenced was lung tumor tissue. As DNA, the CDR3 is TGTGCCAGCAGCTTAGGGGGGTGGCGCGGTGTTAATCAGCCCCAGCATTTT. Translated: CASSLGGWRGVNQPQHF.